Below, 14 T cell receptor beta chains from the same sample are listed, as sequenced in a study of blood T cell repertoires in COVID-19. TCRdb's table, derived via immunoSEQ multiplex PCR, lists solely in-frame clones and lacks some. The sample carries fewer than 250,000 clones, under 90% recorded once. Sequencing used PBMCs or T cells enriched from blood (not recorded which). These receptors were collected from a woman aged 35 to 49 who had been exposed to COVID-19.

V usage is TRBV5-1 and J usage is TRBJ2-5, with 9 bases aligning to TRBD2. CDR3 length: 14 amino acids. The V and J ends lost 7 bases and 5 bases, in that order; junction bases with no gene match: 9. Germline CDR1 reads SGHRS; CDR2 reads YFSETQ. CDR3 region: CASGFSGGVETQYF. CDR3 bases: TGCGCCAGCGGTTTTAGCGGGGGTGTGGAGACCCAGTACTTC.

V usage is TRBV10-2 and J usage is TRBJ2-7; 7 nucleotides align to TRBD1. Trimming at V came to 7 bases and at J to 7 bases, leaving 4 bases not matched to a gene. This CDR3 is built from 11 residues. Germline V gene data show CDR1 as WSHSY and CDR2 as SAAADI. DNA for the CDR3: TGCGCCAGCATGTCCAGGGGGGAGCAGTACTTC. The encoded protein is CASMSRGEQYF.

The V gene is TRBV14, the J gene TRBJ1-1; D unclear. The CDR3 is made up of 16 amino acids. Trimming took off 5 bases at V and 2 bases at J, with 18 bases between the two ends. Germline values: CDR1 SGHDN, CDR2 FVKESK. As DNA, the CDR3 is TGTGCCAGCAGCTCACGCCGGAGTCGGGTCAACACTGAAGCTTTCTTT. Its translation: CASSSRRSRVNTEAFF. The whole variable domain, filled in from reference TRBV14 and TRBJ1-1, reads EAGVTQFPSHSVIEKGQTVTLRCDPISGHDNLYWYRRVMGKEIKFLLHFVKESKQDESGMPNNRFLAERTGGTYSTLKVQPAELEDSGVYFCASSSRRSRVNTEAFFGQGTRLTVV.

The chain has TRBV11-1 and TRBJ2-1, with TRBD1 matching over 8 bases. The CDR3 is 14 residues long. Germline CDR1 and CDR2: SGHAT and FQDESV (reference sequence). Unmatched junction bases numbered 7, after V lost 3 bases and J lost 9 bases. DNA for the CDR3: TGTGCCAGCAGCTTTTCAGGGGGCTCGGTTGAGCAGTTCTTC. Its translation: CASSFSGGSVEQFF.

CDR3: CSGGTGTSEAFF. DNA of the CDR3: TGCAGCGGCGGTACGGGTACCTCTGAAGCTTTCTTT. The chain combines TRBV29-1 with TRBJ1-1; no clear D. The germline V gene has CDR1 SQVTM and CDR2 ANQGSEA. The V end was cut by 7 bases, the J end by 6 bases, with 15 bases between. The CDR3 has 12 residues.

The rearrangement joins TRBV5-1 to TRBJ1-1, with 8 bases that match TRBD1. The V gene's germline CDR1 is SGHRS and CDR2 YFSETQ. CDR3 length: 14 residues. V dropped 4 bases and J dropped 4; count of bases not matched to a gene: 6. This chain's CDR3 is CASSVGQVSTEAFF. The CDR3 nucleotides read TGCGCCAGCAGCGTGGGACAGGTCAGCACTGAAGCTTTCTTT. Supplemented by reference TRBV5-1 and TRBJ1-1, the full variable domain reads KAGVTQTPRYLIKTRGQQVTLSCSPISGHRSVSWYQQTPGQGLQFLFEYFSETQRNKGNFPGRFSGRQFSNSRSEMNVSTLELGDSALYLCASSVGQVSTEAFFGQGTRLTVV.

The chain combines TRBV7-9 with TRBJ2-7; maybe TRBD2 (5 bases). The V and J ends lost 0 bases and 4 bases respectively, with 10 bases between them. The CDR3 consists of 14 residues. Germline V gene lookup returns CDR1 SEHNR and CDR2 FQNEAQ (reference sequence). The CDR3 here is CASSLAGGGYEQYF. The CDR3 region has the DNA TGTGCCAGCAGCTTAGCTGGCGGAGGTTACGAGCAGTACTTC.

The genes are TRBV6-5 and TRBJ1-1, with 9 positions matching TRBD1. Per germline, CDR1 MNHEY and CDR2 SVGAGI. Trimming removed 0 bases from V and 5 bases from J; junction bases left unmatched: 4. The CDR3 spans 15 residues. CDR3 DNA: TGTGCCAGCAGTTACTCGACAGGGGGGATGACTGAAGCTTTCTTT. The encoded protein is CASSYSTGGMTEAFF.

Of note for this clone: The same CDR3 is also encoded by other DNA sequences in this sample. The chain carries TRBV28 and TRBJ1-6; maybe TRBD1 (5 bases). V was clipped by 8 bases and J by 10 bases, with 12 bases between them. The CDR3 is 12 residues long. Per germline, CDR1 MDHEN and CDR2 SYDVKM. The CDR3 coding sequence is TGTGCCAGCTCCGCGGGGGGATCACCCCTCCACTTT. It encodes CASSAGGSPLHF.

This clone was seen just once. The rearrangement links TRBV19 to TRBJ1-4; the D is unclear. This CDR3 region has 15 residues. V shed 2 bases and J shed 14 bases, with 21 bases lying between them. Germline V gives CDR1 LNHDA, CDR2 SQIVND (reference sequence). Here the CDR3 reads CASSILAGSLNHLFF. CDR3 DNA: TGTGCCAGTAGTATATTGGCGGGGAGCCTGAATCATCTGTTTTTT.

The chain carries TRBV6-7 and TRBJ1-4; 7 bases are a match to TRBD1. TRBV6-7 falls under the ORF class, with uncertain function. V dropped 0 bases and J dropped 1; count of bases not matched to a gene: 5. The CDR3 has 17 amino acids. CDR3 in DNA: TGTGCCAGCAGTTACTCGAGACAGGGAGAAACTAATGAAAAACTGTTTTTT. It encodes CASSYSRQGETNEKLFF.

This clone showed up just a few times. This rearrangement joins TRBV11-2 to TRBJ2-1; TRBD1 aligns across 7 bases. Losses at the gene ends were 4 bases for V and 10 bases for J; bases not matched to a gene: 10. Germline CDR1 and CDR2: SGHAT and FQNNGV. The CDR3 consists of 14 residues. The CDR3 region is CASSSDRLSQEQFF. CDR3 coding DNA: TGTGCCAGCAGCTCGGACAGGTTAAGCCAGGAGCAGTTCTTC.

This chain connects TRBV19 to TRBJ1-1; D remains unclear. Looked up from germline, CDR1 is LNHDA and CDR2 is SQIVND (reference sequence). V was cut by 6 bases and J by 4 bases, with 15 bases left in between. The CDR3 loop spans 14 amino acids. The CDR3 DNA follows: TGTGCCAGTAGCCCCAGGAGGGAGTTCACTGAAGCTTTCTTT. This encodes CASSPRREFTEAFF.

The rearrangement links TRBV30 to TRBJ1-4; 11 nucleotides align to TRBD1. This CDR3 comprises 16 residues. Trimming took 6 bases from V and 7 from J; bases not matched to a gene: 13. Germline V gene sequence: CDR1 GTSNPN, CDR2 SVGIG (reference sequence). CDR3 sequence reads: CACLLGPGTGGEKLFF. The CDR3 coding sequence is TGTGCCTGCCTCTTAGGCCCCGGGACAGGGGGTGAAAAACTGTTTTTT.